These 21 T cell receptor beta chains were all obtained from the same sample, sequenced in a study of cytomegalovirus exposure and HLA in healthy donors. 60 Vbeta and 13 Jbeta primers were used in PCR. This table comes from immunoSEQ multiplex PCR, and its TCRdb copy is limited to in-frame clones, with some not included. The sample includes some 120,000 clones, 80% of them seen just once. The sequencing input was PBMCs. These receptors all stem from a male donor in good health and CMV-seronegative.

V gene TRBV5-5 combines with J gene TRBJ2-3; D not resolved. Between the trimmed V and J ends, which lost 4 bases and 2 bases, there was a span of 11 bases. Germline V gene lookup returns CDR1 SGHKS and CDR2 YYEKEE (reference sequence). The CDR3 totals 14 residues. Here the CDR3 reads CASSHSQYTDTQYF. CDR3 DNA sequence: TGTGCCAGCAGCCACAGTCAATACACAGATACGCAGTATTTT. The full variable domain, in which reference TRBV5-5 and TRBJ2-3 provide the parts outside the CDR3, is DAGVTQSPTHLIKTRGQQVTLRCSPISGHKSVSWYQQVLGQGPQFIFQYYEKEERGRGNFPDRFSARQFPNYSSELNVNALLLGDSALYLCASSHSQYTDTQYFGPGTRLTVL.

The chain employs TRBV29-1 and TRBJ2-7, with D perhaps matching TRBD1 (7 bases). V lost 6 bases and J lost 3, with 18 bases in between. Germline V lookup: CDR1 SQVTM, CDR2 ANQGSEA. The CDR3 totals 14 residues. As DNA, the CDR3 is TGCAGCGTGACGGGGGCAGGGGGGATCTACGAGCAGTACTTC. This encodes CSVTGAGGIYEQYF.

The chain combines TRBV5-1 with TRBJ1-4, with 7 bases that match TRBD1. There are 16 residues in the CDR3. Trimming at V came to 0 bases and at J to 8 bases, leaving 10 bases not matched to a gene. Germline loops: CDR1 SGHRS, CDR2 YFSETQ. The CDR3 reads CASSLGQGWSREKLFF. The CDR3 bases are TGCGCCAGCAGCTTGGGACAGGGATGGTCGAGGGAAAAACTGTTTTTT.

This clone showed up just a few times. V and J are TRBV6-1 and TRBJ2-2, with 10 bases lining up with TRBD2. Germline V gives CDR1 MNHNS, CDR2 SASEGT. The CDR3 has 17 residues. Trimming at V came to 3 bases and at J to 4 bases, leaving 8 bases not matched to a gene. The CDR3: CASSDRLAGDPTGELFF. DNA of the CDR3: TGTGCCAGCAGTGACAGGCTAGCGGGGGACCCCACCGGGGAGCTGTTTTTT.

The chain couples TRBV7-9 to TRBJ2-2; possible D gene TRBD1, 6 bases. Deletions cut 3 bases from V and 7 bases from J, with 12 bases between. This CDR3 spans 14 amino acids. Germline values: CDR1 SEHNR, CDR2 FQNEAQ (reference sequence). For the CDR3, the DNA is TGTGCCAGCAGCTTCCAGGGGTCGGTCGGGGAGCTGTTTTTT. It specifies CASSFQGSVGELFF.

This clone was seen once. The rearrangement joins TRBV10-3 to TRBJ1-1, with a tentative D call TRBD1 (5 bases). Germline-derived CDR1 and CDR2 are ENHRY and SYGVKD. V shed 6 bases and J shed 8 bases, with 16 bases lying between them. This CDR3 is built from 13 residues. Written as DNA, the CDR3 is TGTGCCATCAGGGAAGACAGTATCTCGGAAGCTTTCTTT. Translated, it gives CAIREDSISEAFF.

The chain is built from TRBV7-2 and TRBJ2-7; maybe TRBD2 (7 bases). The CDR3 has 12 residues. Germline V gives CDR1 SGHTA, CDR2 FQGNSA. The V gene lost 2 bases and the J gene lost 12 bases, with 14 bases spanning the gap. Here the CDR3 DNA reads TGTGCCAGCAGCTTATTCGGGGGGCAAATGTACTTC. As protein: CASSLFGGQMYF.

The rearrangement links TRBV6-5 to TRBJ1-2; D is perhaps TRBD1 (5 bases). V was trimmed by 6 bases and J by 8 bases, leaving 16 bases between them. The CDR3 spans 13 residues. Germline loops: CDR1 MNHEY, CDR2 SVGAGI. This chain's CDR3 is CASSQWGAGGYTF. The CDR3 bases are TGTGCCAGCAGCCAGTGGGGCGCGGGGGGCTACACCTTC.

This sequence joins TRBV7-9 and TRBJ1-3; D is perhaps TRBD1 (5 bases). V gave up 2 bases and J gave up 2 bases, with 10 bases separating them. The germline gives CDR1 SEHNR, CDR2 FQNEAQ (reference sequence). This CDR3 has 15 amino acids. CDR3: CASSLRAGTGNTIYF. CDR3 DNA sequence: TGTGCCAGCAGCTTACGGGCAGGGACTGGAAACACCATATATTTT.

The chain carries TRBV5-1 and TRBJ1-4; 10 bases are shared with TRBD1. Germline values: CDR1 SGHRS, CDR2 YFSETQ. The CDR3 is 15 amino acids. V dropped 4 bases and J dropped 6; count of bases not matched to a gene: 6. The CDR3 region is CASSQAGTGDEKLFF. CDR3 DNA: TGCGCCAGCAGCCAGGCTGGGACAGGGGATGAAAAACTGTTTTTT.

The sample holds one count of this clone. For the CDR3, the DNA is TGTGCCTGGAATAGGGGTGGGCACACTGAAGCTTTCTTT. Encoded protein: CAWNRGGHTEAFF. The J gene is TRBJ1-1, the V gene TRBV30; D possibly corresponds to TRBD1 (5 bases). Trimming pared 4 bases from V and 3 bases from J, leaving 12 bases between. Germline V lookup: CDR1 GTSNPN, CDR2 SVGIG (reference sequence). The CDR3 is made up of 13 amino acids. The full variable domain, its missing parts supplied by reference TRBV30 and TRBJ1-1, is SQTIHQWPATLVQPVGSPLSLECTVEGTSNPNLYWYRQAAGRGLQLLFYSVGIGQISSEVPQNLSASRPQDRQFILSSKKLLLSDSGFYLCAWNRGGHTEAFFGQGTRLTVV.

The chain links TRBV29-1 to TRBJ2-1; a weak D match, TRBD1 (6 bases). This CDR3 region has 13 residues. Germline values: CDR1 SQVTM, CDR2 ANQGSEA. Trimming cost V 3 bases and J 5 bases, with 11 bases left between them. The CDR3 reads CSVDPGVDNEQFF. The CDR3, as DNA: TGCAGCGTTGATCCAGGGGTGGACAATGAGCAGTTCTTC.

This rearrangement joins TRBV6-5 to TRBJ2-5, with TRBD2 matching 9 bases. J lost 2 bases, V lost 8 bases, and 9 bases had no gene match. The length of the CDR3 is 15 residues. Germline loops: CDR1 MNHEY, CDR2 SVGAGI. As DNA, the CDR3 is TGTGCCAGCGCGGGAGGGTTTACGAGACAAGAGACCCAGTACTTC. Protein: CASAGGFTRQETQYF.

The CDR3 sequence is CASSWEGSGNTIYF. DNA for the CDR3: TGCGCCAGCAGCTGGGAGGGCTCTGGAAACACCATATATTTT. The chain recombines TRBV5-1 with TRBJ1-3; D is undetermined. The CDR3 covers 14 residues. Per germline, CDR1 SGHRS and CDR2 YFSETQ. V lost 3 bases and J 0 bases, leaving 7 bases between the germline ends.

The rearrangement joins TRBV11-3 to TRBJ2-1; 9 positions agree with TRBD1. The length of the CDR3 is 17 residues. Germline assignment: CDR1 SGHNT and CDR2 YENEEA. V trimming: 0 bases; J trimming: 7 bases; junction bases outside the gene matches: 10. In DNA form, the CDR3 reads TGTGCCAGCAGCTTAGACTTACCGGGACAGGGTGGGAATGAGCAGTTCTTC. Translated, it gives CASSLDLPGQGGNEQFF.

In its sample, this clone was seen a few times. The CDR3 nucleotides are TGTGCCAGCGGACGGACAGTAAACTATGGCTACACCTTC. Amino acids: CASGRTVNYGYTF. The rearrangement joins TRBV9 to TRBJ1-2; TRBD1 might be the D (6 bases). Germline V gives CDR1 SGDLS, CDR2 YYNGEE. V lost 7 bases, J lost 2 bases, and 12 bases lay in between. The CDR3 covers 13 residues.

About this clone: The sample holds other DNA sequences that translate to the same CDR3. This chain links TRBV20-1 with TRBJ2-7, with 8 bases matching TRBD1. The germline gives CDR1 DFQATT, CDR2 SNEGSKA (reference sequence). This CDR3 has 11 amino acids. J lost 4 bases, V lost 6 bases, and 2 bases had no gene match. The CDR3 coding sequence is TGCAGTGCGCACAGGGGGTACGAGCAGTACTTC. This sequence encodes CSAHRGYEQYF.

As to this clone: Additional DNA sequences in this sample encode the identical CDR3. The chain carries TRBV6-6 and TRBJ2-5; 8 bases match TRBD1. J gave up 2 bases and V 2 bases, and 4 bases lay outside the gene matches. The CDR3 consists of 15 residues. The germline CDR1 and CDR2 sequences are MNHNY and SVGAGI (reference sequence). The CDR3 DNA reads TGTGCCAGCAGTTACCTGACAGGGGTGCAAGAGACCCAGTACTTC. Protein sequence: CASSYLTGVQETQYF.

The chain couples TRBV4-1 to TRBJ2-1; TRBD2 matches at 7 bases. Germline CDR1 is MGHRA and CDR2 is YSYEKL. There are 17 residues in the CDR3. After removal of 2 bases from V and 0 bases from J, the junction contained 7 bases not matched to a gene. The CDR3 here is CASSQWGGRHSYNEQFF. The CDR3 DNA reads as TGCGCCAGCAGCCAATGGGGGGGACGGCACTCCTACAATGAGCAGTTCTTC.

The chain joins TRBV13 to TRBJ1-2, with 7 bases matching TRBD1. V was clipped by 5 bases and J by 8 bases; unmatched bases: 14. Germline CDR1 PRHDT, CDR2 FYEKMQ (reference sequence). The CDR3 is made up of 15 amino acids. The CDR3 sequence is CASSPPYDRALGYTF. CDR3 coding DNA: TGTGCCAGCAGCCCACCATACGACAGGGCATTGGGCTACACCTTC.

The gene calls are TRBV2 and TRBJ1-2; 7 positions agree with TRBD1. The CDR3 loop spans 13 amino acids. J lost 5 bases, V lost 8 bases, and 8 bases had no gene match. The germline CDR1 and CDR2 sequences are SNHLY and FYNNEI. CDR3 in amino acids: CASAPGQTYGYTF. The CDR3 coding sequence is TGTGCCAGCGCTCCGGGACAGACATATGGCTACACCTTC.